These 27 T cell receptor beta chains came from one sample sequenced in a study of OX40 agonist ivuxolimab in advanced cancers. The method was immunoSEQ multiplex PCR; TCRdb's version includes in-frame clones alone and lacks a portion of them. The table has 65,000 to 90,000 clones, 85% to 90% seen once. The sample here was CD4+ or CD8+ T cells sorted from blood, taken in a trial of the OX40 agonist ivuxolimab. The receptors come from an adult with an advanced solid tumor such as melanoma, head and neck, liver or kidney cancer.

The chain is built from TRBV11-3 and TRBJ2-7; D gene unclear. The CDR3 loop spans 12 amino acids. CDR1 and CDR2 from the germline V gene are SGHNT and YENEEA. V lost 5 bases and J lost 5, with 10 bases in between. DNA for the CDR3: TGTGCCAGCAGCCGTCCGTTCCACGAGCAGTACTTC. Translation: CASSRPFHEQYF.

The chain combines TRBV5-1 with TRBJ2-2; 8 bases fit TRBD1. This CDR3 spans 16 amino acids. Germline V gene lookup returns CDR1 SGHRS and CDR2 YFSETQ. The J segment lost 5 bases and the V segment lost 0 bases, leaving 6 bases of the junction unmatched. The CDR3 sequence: CASSLAGGGKTGELFF. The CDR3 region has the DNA TGCGCCAGCAGCTTGGCAGGGGGCGGGAAGACCGGGGAGCTGTTTTTT.

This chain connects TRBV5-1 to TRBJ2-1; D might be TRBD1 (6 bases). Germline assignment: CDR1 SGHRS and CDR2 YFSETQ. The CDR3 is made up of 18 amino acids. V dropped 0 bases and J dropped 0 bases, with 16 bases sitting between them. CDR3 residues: CASSLAGAGVVSYNEQFF. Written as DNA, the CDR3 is TGCGCCAGCAGCTTGGCCGGGGCAGGGGTCGTCTCCTACAATGAGCAGTTCTTC.

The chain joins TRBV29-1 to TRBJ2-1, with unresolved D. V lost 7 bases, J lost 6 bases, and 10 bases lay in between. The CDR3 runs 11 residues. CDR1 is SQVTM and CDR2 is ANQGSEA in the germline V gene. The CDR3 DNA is TGCAGCGCCGCACACCTCAATGAGCAGTTCTTC. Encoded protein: CSAAHLNEQFF.

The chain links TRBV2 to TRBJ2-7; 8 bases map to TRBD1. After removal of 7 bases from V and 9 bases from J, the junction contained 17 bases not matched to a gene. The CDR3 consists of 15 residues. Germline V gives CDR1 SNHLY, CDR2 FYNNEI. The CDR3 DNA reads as TGTGCCAGCATACCACTAAGGACAGGGAAGGACGGGCAGTACTTC. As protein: CASIPLRTGKDGQYF.

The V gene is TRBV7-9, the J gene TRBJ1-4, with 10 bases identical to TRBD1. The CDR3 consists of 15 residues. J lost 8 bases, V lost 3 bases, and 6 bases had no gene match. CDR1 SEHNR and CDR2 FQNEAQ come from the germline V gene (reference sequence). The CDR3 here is CASSFPGQGTEKLFF. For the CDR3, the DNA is TGTGCCAGCAGCTTTCCGGGACAGGGGACAGAAAAACTGTTTTTT.

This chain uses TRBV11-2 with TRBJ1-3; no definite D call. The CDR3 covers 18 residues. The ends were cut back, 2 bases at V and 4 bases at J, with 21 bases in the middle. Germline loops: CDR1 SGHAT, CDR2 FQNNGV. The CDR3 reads CASSLSGVAGNVGNTIYF. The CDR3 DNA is TGTGCCAGCAGCTTAAGCGGTGTAGCGGGAAACGTAGGAAACACCATATATTTT.

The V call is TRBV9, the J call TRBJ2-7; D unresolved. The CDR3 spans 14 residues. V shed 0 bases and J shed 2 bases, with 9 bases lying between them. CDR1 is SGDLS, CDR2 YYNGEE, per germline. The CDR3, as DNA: TGTGCCAGCAGCGTAGCGGCAGGAACCTACGAGCAGTACTTC. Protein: CASSVAAGTYEQYF.

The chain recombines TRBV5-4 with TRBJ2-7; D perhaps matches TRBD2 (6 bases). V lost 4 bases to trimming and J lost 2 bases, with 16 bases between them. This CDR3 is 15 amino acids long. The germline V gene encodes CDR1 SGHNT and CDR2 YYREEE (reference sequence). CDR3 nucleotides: TGTGCCAGCAGCCACAGTGGTAGGAGGGCCTACGAGCAGTACTTC. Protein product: CASSHSGRRAYEQYF.

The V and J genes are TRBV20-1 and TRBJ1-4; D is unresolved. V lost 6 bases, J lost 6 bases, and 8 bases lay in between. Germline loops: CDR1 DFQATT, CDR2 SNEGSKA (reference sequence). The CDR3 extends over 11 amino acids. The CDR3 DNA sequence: TGCAGTGCCGAGGAGGATGAAAAACTGTTTTTT. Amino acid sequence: CSAEEDEKLFF.

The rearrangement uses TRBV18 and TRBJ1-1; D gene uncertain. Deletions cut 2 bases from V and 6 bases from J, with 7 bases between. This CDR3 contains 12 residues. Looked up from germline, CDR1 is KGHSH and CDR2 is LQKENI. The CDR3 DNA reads TGTGCCAGCTCACCATCGAGCCCTGAAGCTTTCTTT. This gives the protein CASSPSSPEAFF.

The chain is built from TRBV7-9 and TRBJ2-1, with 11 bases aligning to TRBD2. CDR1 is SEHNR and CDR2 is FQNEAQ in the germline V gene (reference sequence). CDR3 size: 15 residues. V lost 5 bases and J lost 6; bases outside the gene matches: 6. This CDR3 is CASSRLAGFSNEQFF. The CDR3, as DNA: TGTGCCAGCAGCCGACTAGCGGGATTTTCCAATGAGCAGTTCTTC.

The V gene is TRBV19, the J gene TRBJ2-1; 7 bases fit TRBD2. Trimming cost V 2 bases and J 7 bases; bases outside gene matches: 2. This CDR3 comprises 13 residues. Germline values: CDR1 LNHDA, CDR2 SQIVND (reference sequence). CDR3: CASSIQGLNEQFF. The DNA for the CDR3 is TGTGCCAGTAGTATACAGGGACTAAATGAGCAGTTCTTC.

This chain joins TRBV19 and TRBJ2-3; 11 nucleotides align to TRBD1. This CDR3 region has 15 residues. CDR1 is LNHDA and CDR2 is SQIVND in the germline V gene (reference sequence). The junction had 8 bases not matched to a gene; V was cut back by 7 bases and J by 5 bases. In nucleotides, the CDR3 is TGTGCCAGTACTCTCCGGACAGGGGGCATAGATACGCAGTATTTT. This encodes CASTLRTGGIDTQYF.

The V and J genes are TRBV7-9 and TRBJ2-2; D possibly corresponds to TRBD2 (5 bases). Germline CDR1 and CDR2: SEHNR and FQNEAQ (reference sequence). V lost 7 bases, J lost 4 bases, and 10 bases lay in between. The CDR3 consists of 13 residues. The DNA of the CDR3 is TGTGCCAGCATATACGGGATCACCGGGGAGCTGTTTTTT. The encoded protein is CASIYGITGELFF.

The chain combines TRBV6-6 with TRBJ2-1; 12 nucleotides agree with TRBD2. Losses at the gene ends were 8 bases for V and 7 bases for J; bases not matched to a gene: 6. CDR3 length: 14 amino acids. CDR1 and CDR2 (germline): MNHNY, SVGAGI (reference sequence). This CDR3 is CASLLAGGRNEQFF. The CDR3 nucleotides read TGTGCCAGCCTACTAGCGGGAGGTAGAAATGAGCAGTTCTTC.

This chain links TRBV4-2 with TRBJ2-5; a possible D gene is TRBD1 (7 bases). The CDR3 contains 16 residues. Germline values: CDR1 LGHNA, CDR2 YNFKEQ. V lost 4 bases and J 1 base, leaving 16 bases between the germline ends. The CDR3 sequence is CASSPEGAGIQETQYF. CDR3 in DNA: TGTGCCAGCAGCCCAGAGGGGGCGGGGATCCAAGAGACCCAGTACTTC.

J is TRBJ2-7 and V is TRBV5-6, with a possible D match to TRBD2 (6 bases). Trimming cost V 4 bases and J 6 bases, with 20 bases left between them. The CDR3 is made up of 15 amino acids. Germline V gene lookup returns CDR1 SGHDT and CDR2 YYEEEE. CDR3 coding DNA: TGTGCCAGCAGCAAAAGACTAGGTGTAAACGTCGAGCAGTACTTC. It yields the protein CASSKRLGVNVEQYF.

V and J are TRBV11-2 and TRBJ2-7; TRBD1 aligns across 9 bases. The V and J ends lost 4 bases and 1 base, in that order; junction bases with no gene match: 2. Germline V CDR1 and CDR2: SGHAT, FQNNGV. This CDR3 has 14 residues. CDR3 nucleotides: TGTGCCAGCAGCTGGACAGGGGTGTCCTACGAGCAGTACTTC. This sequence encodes CASSWTGVSYEQYF.

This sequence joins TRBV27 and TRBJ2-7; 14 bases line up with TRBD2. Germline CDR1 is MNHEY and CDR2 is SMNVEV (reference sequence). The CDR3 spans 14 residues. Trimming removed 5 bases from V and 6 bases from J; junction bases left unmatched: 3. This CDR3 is CASSQGLAGVEQYF. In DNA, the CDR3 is TGTGCCAGCAGTCAGGGACTAGCGGGAGTCGAGCAGTACTTC.

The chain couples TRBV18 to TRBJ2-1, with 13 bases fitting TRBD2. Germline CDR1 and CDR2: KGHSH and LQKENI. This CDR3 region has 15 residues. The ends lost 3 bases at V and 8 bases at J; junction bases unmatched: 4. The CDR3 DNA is TGTGCCAGCTCACCGACTAGCGGGAGGTCGGATGAGCAGTTCTTC. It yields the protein CASSPTSGRSDEQFF. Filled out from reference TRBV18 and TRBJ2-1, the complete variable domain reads NAGVMQNPRHLVRRRGQEARLRCSPMKGHSHVYWYRQLPEEGLKFMVYLQKENIIDESGMPKERFSAEFPKEGPSILRIQQVVRGDSAAYFCASSPTSGRSDEQFFGPGTRLTVL.

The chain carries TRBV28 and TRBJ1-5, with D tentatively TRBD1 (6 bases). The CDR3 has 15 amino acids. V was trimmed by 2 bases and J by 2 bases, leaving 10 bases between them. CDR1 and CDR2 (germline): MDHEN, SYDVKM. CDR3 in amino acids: CASSLQQGGNQPQHF. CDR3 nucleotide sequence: TGTGCCAGCAGTTTACAACAGGGTGGCAATCAGCCCCAGCATTTT.

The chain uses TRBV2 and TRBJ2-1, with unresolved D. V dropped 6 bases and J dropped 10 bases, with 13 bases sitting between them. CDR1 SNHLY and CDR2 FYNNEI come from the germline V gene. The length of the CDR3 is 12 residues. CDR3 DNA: TGTGCCAGCAGAATTGAGTTCGCGGAGCAGTTCTTC. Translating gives CASRIEFAEQFF.

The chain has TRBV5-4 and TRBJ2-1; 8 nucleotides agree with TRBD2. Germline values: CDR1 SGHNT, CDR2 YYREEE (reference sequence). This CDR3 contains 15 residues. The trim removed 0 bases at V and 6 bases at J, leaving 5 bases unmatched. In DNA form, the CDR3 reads TGTGCCAGCAGCTTGGAGGGCGGGAGGATCAATGAGCAGTTCTTC. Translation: CASSLEGGRINEQFF.

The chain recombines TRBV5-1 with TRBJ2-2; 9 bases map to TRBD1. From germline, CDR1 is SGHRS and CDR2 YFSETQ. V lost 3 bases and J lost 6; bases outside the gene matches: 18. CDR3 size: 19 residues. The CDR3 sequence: CASSSGTGTFGFKAGELFF. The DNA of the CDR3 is TGCGCCAGCAGCTCCGGGACAGGGACTTTCGGATTCAAGGCCGGGGAGCTGTTTTTT.

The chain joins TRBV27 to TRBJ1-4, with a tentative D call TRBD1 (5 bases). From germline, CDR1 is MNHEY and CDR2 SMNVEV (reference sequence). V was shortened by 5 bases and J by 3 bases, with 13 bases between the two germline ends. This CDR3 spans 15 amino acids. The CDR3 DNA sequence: TGTGCCAGCAGTCCCCGAGGGGAGGCTAATGAAAAACTGTTTTTT. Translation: CASSPRGEANEKLFF.

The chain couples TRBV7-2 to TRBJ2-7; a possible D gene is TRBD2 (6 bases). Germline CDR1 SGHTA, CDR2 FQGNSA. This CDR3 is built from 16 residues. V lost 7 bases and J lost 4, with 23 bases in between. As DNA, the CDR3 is TGTGCCAGCACCGAACGTAGCGGAGGGAGCGGGTACGAGCAGTACTTC. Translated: CASTERSGGSGYEQYF.